These 2 T cell receptor beta chains were all obtained from the same sample, sequenced in a study of T cell responses to AZD1222 COVID-19 vaccine. The assay was immunoSEQ multiplex PCR, and TCRdb's table has in-frame clones only and misses some. The sample holds about 130,000 clones, approximately 89% seen once. Specimen: peripheral blood, collected 28 days after the second AZD1222 dose. The receptor source for this set is an adult who received the AZD1222 COVID-19 vaccine.

The rearrangement links TRBV20-1 to TRBJ2-4; D is undetermined. The CDR3 covers 11 residues. Deletions cut 5 bases from V and 9 bases from J, with 11 bases between. CDR1 is DFQATT and CDR2 is SNEGSKA in the germline V gene (reference sequence). CDR3 DNA sequence: TGCAGTGCTTCAACAGAAAGCATTCAGTACTTC. It codes for CSASTESIQYF.

The chain recombines TRBV7-9 with TRBJ2-7, with D possibly being TRBD1 or TRBD2 (7 bases each). CDR3 length: 14 amino acids. Trimming took off 4 bases at V and 2 bases at J, with 12 bases between the two ends. Per the germline V gene, CDR1 is SEHNR and CDR2 is FQNEAQ (reference sequence). CDR3 sequence: CASSSQGGTYEQYF. The CDR3 nucleotides are TGTGCCAGCAGCTCGCAGGGGGGGACCTACGAGCAGTACTTC.